Presented here are 16 T cell receptor beta chains from one specimen sequenced in a study of cytomegalovirus exposure and HLA in healthy donors. 60 Vbeta and 13 Jbeta primers were used in PCR. Sequencing used immunoSEQ multiplex PCR; TCRdb keeps in-frame clones, though not all of them. The data show 130,000 to 150,000 clones, roughly 76% seen once. Sequencing input: PBMCs. These receptor sequences come from a man aged 18-30 years in good health and CMV-seronegative.

The chain joins TRBV6-5 to TRBJ1-4; the D is unclear. Per the germline V gene, CDR1 is MNHEY and CDR2 is SVGAGI. V was shortened by 2 bases and J by 8 bases, with 9 bases between the two germline ends. This CDR3 has 13 residues. CDR3 in amino acids: CASSYNDAEKLFF. Written as DNA, the CDR3 is TGTGCCAGCAGTTACAACGATGCGGAAAAACTGTTTTTT.

V gene TRBV5-4 combines with J gene TRBJ2-3, with TRBD2 matching 10 bases. The CDR3 covers 16 residues. After removal of 3 bases from V and 1 base from J, the junction contained 5 bases not matched to a gene. CDR1 and CDR2 (germline): SGHNT, YYREEE (reference sequence). The CDR3 reads CASSSIAGGGTDTQYF. The CDR3 DNA reads TGTGCCAGCAGCTCTATAGCGGGGGGTGGCACAGATACGCAGTATTTT.

V is TRBV5-4 and J is TRBJ2-7; the D gene is possibly TRBD1 (5 bases). Looked up from germline, CDR1 is SGHNT and CDR2 is YYREEE (reference sequence). V gave up 4 bases and J gave up 1 base, with 9 bases separating them. The CDR3 is 13 amino acids. The CDR3 protein is CASSRQGSYEQYF. CDR3 nucleotides: TGTGCCAGCAGCCGTCAGGGTTCCTACGAGCAGTACTTC.

This clone was seen only once. Given a much more abundant clone one base away, this may be a read error. The chain recombines TRBV6-1 with TRBJ2-1, with D maybe TRBD2 (6 bases). Germline assignment: CDR1 MNHNS and CDR2 SASEGT. CDR3 length equals 15 residues. Trimming removed 0 bases at V and 0 bases at J, with 6 bases between. CDR3 sequence (DNA): TGTGCCAGCAGTGAAGCGGGAGGCTCCTACAATGAGCAGTTCTTC. Residues: CASSEAGGSYNEQFF.

The rearrangement uses TRBV5-8 and TRBJ2-1; 7 positions agree with TRBD1. V gave up 2 bases and J gave up 0 bases; unmatched junction bases: 5. CDR3 size: 16 residues. Germline CDR1 reads SGHTS; CDR2 reads YDEGEE. CDR3 nucleotides: TGTGCCAGCAGCTTAGGGACAGTAAGCTCCTACAATGAGCAGTTCTTC. This translates into CASSLGTVSSYNEQFF.

J is TRBJ2-7 and V is TRBV28, with 12 nucleotides matching TRBD1. The CDR3 sequence is 17 residues long. Trimming at V came to 1 base and at J to 4 bases, leaving 8 bases not matched to a gene. In germline, CDR1 is MDHEN, CDR2 SYDVKM. The CDR3 bases are TGTGCCAGCAGTTTATTTGGCGGGACAGGGGGCTATTACGAGCAGTACTTC. Translating gives CASSLFGGTGGYYEQYF.

The chain joins TRBV10-3 to TRBJ2-7, with 9 bases that match TRBD1. Germline V lookup: CDR1 ENHRY, CDR2 SYGVKD. Losses at the gene ends were 4 bases for V and 2 bases for J; bases not matched to a gene: 3. The CDR3 covers 14 residues. The CDR3 DNA follows: TGTGCCATCAGTGTGGGACAGGGACCCTACGAGCAGTACTTC. As protein: CAISVGQGPYEQYF.

The chain employs TRBV5-4 and TRBJ2-2, with 8 positions matching TRBD2. The trim removed 2 bases at V and 2 bases at J, leaving 5 bases unmatched. From germline, CDR1 is SGHNT and CDR2 YYREEE (reference sequence). The CDR3 extends over 16 amino acids. The CDR3 DNA sequence: TGTGCCAGCAGCTTTGGTGGGACTAGAAACACCGGGGAGCTGTTTTTT. Its translation: CASSFGGTRNTGELFF.

V is TRBV27 and J is TRBJ2-2; D remains unclear. Germline lookup yields CDR1 MNHEY and CDR2 SMNVEV (reference sequence). V shed 2 bases and J shed 0 bases, with 13 bases lying between them. CDR3 length: 17 residues. The CDR3 here is CASSLPHSASNTGELFF. CDR3 nucleotide sequence: TGTGCCAGCAGTTTACCCCACTCCGCCTCGAACACCGGGGAGCTGTTTTTT.

V and J are TRBV6-5 and TRBJ2-7, with 8 bases aligning to TRBD1. The CDR3 runs to 13 residues. From germline, CDR1 is MNHEY and CDR2 SVGAGI. The V segment lost 6 bases and the J segment 4 bases; nucleotides outside the gene matches: 5. The CDR3, as DNA: TGTGCCAGCAGCAGACAGGGGCGGTACGAGCAGTACTTC. Protein product: CASSRQGRYEQYF.

About this clone: An end of the junction differs from the germline gene, which may be a read error. The V gene is TRBV7-8, the J gene TRBJ2-3, with TRBD2 matching over 8 bases. The germline gives CDR1 SGHVS, CDR2 FQNEAQ. The CDR3 extends over 14 amino acids. Here the CDR3 DNA reads TGTGCCAGCAGTTTAGCGGGGCTCACAGATACGCAGTATTTT. Its protein is CASSLAGLTDTQYF.

This clone showed up just a few times. The rearrangement joins TRBV7-9 to TRBJ2-1; no clear D gene. Germline-derived CDR1 and CDR2 are SEHNR and FQNEAQ (reference sequence). The length of the CDR3 is 14 residues. V was trimmed by 1 base and J by 7 bases, leaving 11 bases between them. The CDR3, as DNA: TGTGCCAGCAGCTTAGGCCAGAGGTATAATGAGCAGTTCTTC. Protein: CASSLGQRYNEQFF.

V is TRBV6-5 and J is TRBJ1-2; TRBD1 might be the D (6 bases). The CDR3 contains 15 residues. CDR1 and CDR2 (germline): MNHEY, SVGAGI. Trimming shortened V by 6 bases and J by 5 bases, and 19 bases separated the two germline ends. CDR3 nucleotide sequence: TGTGCCAGCAGCCAGGGTACAGGGCAACGGTATGGCTACACCTTC. Translating it yields CASSQGTGQRYGYTF.

This clone was detected once. The chain combines TRBV6-5 with TRBJ2-3; TRBD2 matches at 10 bases. Germline loops: CDR1 MNHEY, CDR2 SVGAGI. The CDR3 runs 15 residues. The trim removed 5 bases at V and 1 base at J, leaving 3 bases unmatched. CDR3 DNA sequence: TGTGCCAGCAGTAGGACTAGCGGTCGCACAGATACGCAGTATTTT. Amino acid sequence: CASSRTSGRTDTQYF.

The chain links TRBV2 to TRBJ2-1; 7 bases line up with TRBD2. From germline, CDR1 is SNHLY and CDR2 FYNNEI. The CDR3 loop spans 14 amino acids. V lost 6 bases, J lost 4 bases, and 6 bases stayed unmatched. The CDR3 reads CASRVLAEYNEQFF. The CDR3 nucleotides are TGTGCCAGCAGGGTCCTAGCGGAGTACAATGAGCAGTTCTTC.

This rearrangement joins TRBV7-6 to TRBJ2-7; 7 bases line up with TRBD2. The trim removed 3 bases at V and 1 base at J, leaving 3 bases unmatched. Germline V gene data show CDR1 as SGHVS and CDR2 as FNYEAQ. The CDR3 consists of 14 residues. The CDR3 protein is CASSFSGGSYEQYF. CDR3 DNA sequence: TGTGCCAGCAGCTTCTCGGGAGGATCCTACGAGCAGTACTTC.